This is a list of T cell receptor beta chains from one sample in a study of T cells in localized non-small cell lung cancer. Repertoires were generated with immunoSEQ multiplex PCR, while TCRdb's copy carries only in-frame clones and drops some. The sample contains 8,400 or so clones, about 87% of which appear only once. Here the sequenced sample was peripheral blood, taken before any cancer treatment. The source is a male donor at least 60 years old with stage III lung adenocarcinoma. Both conserved end residues are part of each CDR3. The order of the fields is V gene, J gene, clone size, D gene, CDR3 protein, CDR3 DNA. The D gene is left open where the match is weak. A row's size may be missing; if present it is once, few, many or a size class.

v_gene: TRBV7-2; j_gene: TRBJ2-3; abundance: NA; d_gene: NA; CDR3aa: CASSLRMGGSTDTQYF; CDR3nt: TGTGCCAGCAGCTTAAGGATGGGCGGAAGCACAGATACGCAGTATTTT
v_gene: TRBV6-6; j_gene: TRBJ1-2; abundance: NA; d_gene: NA; CDR3aa: CASSYSLINYGYTF; CDR3nt: TGTGCCAGCAGTTACTCCCTGATCAACTATGGCTACACCTTC
v_gene: TRBV21-1; j_gene: TRBJ2-2; abundance: NA; d_gene: NA; CDR3aa: CVLSGTKENTGELFF; CDR3nt: TGTGTCCTAAGTGGGACCAAGGAGAACACCGGGGAGCTGTTTTTT
v_gene: TRBV5-4; j_gene: TRBJ1-1; abundance: NA; d_gene: NA; CDR3aa: CASSLRGSGTEAFF; CDR3nt: TGTGCCAGCAGCTTGAGGGGATCGGGCACTGAAGCTTTCTTT
v_gene: TRBV4-2; j_gene: TRBJ1-1; abundance: NA; d_gene: TRBD1; CDR3aa: CASSQEMTGGNTEAFF; CDR3nt: TGTGCCAGCAGCCAAGAGATGACAGGGGGAAACACTGAAGCTTTCTTT
v_gene: TRBV9; j_gene: TRBJ1-2; abundance: few; d_gene: TRBD1; CDR3aa: CASSVGDREGYTF; CDR3nt: TGTGCCAGCAGCGTAGGGGACAGGGAGGGCTACACCTTC
v_gene: TRBV19; j_gene: TRBJ1-2; abundance: NA; d_gene: NA; CDR3aa: CASSPEGFGYTF; CDR3nt: TGTGCCAGTAGTCCAGAAGGTTTTGGCTACACCTTC
v_gene: TRBV30; j_gene: TRBJ1-2; abundance: NA; d_gene: NA; CDR3aa: CAWVGDNYGYTF; CDR3nt: TGTGCCTGGGTAGGGGATAACTATGGCTACACCTTC
v_gene: TRBV7-9; j_gene: TRBJ1-4; abundance: NA; d_gene: TRBD1; CDR3aa: CASSFGDRGEEKLFF; CDR3nt: TGTGCCAGCAGCTTTGGAGACAGGGGCGAGGAAAAACTGTTTTTT
v_gene: TRBV10-3; j_gene: TRBJ2-5; abundance: NA; d_gene: NA; CDR3aa: CAIRPGQGKETQYF; CDR3nt: TGTGCCATCCGCCCGGGGCAGGGGAAAGAGACCCAGTACTTC
v_gene: TRBV12-5; j_gene: TRBJ1-5; abundance: NA; d_gene: TRBD1; CDR3aa: CASGPDRGMIQPQHF; CDR3nt: TGTGCTAGTGGTCCTGACAGGGGGATGATTCAGCCCCAGCATTTT
v_gene: TRBV27; j_gene: TRBJ1-5; abundance: NA; d_gene: NA; CDR3aa: CASSPREGAFSQPQHF; CDR3nt: TGTGCCAGCAGTCCTCGTGAAGGGGCTTTCTCTCAGCCCCAGCATTTT
v_gene: TRBV14; j_gene: TRBJ2-6; abundance: NA; d_gene: NA; CDR3aa: CASSPRGRGGSGANVLTF; CDR3nt: TGTGCCAGCAGCCCAAGGGGCAGGGGAGGTTCTGGGGCCAACGTCCTGACTTTC
v_gene: TRBV27; j_gene: TRBJ1-5; abundance: NA; d_gene: NA; CDR3aa: CASSSGRVNQPQHF; CDR3nt: TGTGCCAGCAGTTCAGGGAGAGTCAATCAGCCCCAGCATTTT
v_gene: TRBV27; j_gene: TRBJ1-5; abundance: once; d_gene: NA; CDR3aa: CASSPSLVGGRYQPQHF; CDR3nt: TGTGCCAGCAGTCCCTCCCTGGTCGGGGGTAGATATCAGCCCCAGCATTTT